The 4 T cell receptor beta chains reported below all come from one sample, sequenced in a study of T cells in Graves' hyperthyroidism and ophthalmopathy. TCR beta CDR3 sequences were amplified from RNA transcripts. The study used the HTBI primer set for a first-round RT-PCR of the TCR CDR3. TCRdb itself ran the multiplex PCR reads through MiXCR, one entry per CDR3 protein. The top ten hold 15% to 20% of the sample, which has around 700,000 distinct CDR3 sequences, around a sixth seen once. Sequenced: blood. These receptors came from a woman between 45 and 60 years old with Graves' hyperthyroidism that later progressed to Graves' ophthalmopathy.

This clonotype was observed a handful of times. The chain joins TRBV15 to TRBJ2-5; TRBD1 agrees at 7 bases. Trimming at V came to 6 bases and at J to 4 bases, leaving 8 bases not matched to a gene. Germline loops: CDR1 LNHNV, CDR2 YYDKDF (reference sequence). The CDR3 runs to 14 residues. This CDR3 reads CATRIQGSGETQYF. The CDR3 region has the DNA TGTGCCACCAGAATACAGGGGAGCGGAGAGACCCAGTACTTC.

The genes are TRBV6-1 and TRBJ1-2; 11 bases are shared with TRBD1. V lost 5 bases and J lost 4; bases outside the gene matches: 3. This CDR3 is 14 amino acids long. CDR1 and CDR2 (germline): MNHNS, SASEGT. DNA of the CDR3: TGTGCCAGCAGTTGGACAGGGGGCTCCTATGGCTACACCTTC. This sequence encodes CASSWTGGSYGYTF.

This clonotype has more than one count but fewer than ten. This chain uses TRBV20-1 with TRBJ2-7; 7 bases agree with TRBD2. In germline, CDR1 is DFQATT, CDR2 SNEGSKA (reference sequence). V lost 3 bases to trimming and J lost 0 bases; unmatched junction nucleotides: 8. The CDR3 covers 15 residues. In DNA form, the CDR3 reads TGCAGTGCTAGTGGGAGGGAATCTCACTCCTACGAGCAGTACTTC. Its translation is CSASGRESHSYEQYF.

This clonotype was detected many times. The chain combines TRBV18 with TRBJ1-4, with TRBD1 identical over 8 bases. Looked up from germline, CDR1 is KGHSH and CDR2 is LQKENI. V lost 2 bases and J lost 7; bases outside the gene matches: 3. The CDR3 runs to 14 residues. As DNA, the CDR3 is TGTGCCAGCTCACCAGGACAGGGCGGTGAAAAACTGTTTTTT. The encoded protein is CASSPGQGGEKLFF.